This T cell receptor (beta chain) is from a study of cytomegalovirus exposure and HLA in healthy donors. The study ran its PCR with 60 Vbeta and 13 Jbeta primers. Assay used: immunoSEQ multiplex PCR; TCRdb lists only in-frame clones, some missing. The top ten hold 4.5% to 5% of the sample, which has some 120,000 clones, over 60% seen once. In its sample, this clone was seen a few times. The material sequenced was PBMCs. The clonotype comes from a man aged 55-75 years in good health and CMV-seropositive.

The CDR3 here is CASSLAVFDYTF. The CDR3 DNA sequence: TGTGCCAGCAGTTTAGCGGTCTTCGACTACACCTTC. The chain carries TRBV28 and TRBJ1-2; D gene uncertain. The length of the CDR3 is 12 residues. The ends were cut back, 2 bases at V and 10 bases at J, with 11 bases in the middle. Looked up from germline, CDR1 is MDHEN and CDR2 is SYDVKM.